This T cell receptor beta chain was found in a study of blood T cell repertoires in COVID-19. Study in general: Sites across the United States, Italy and Spain contributed samples from acute and convalescent COVID-19. PBMCs, B-cell-depleted T cells, or T cells provided the cDNA or gDNA that made up the material.

This clone was seen more than once but under ten times. The germline V and J ends were trimmed by 5 bases and 4 bases, with 14 bases remaining between them. Germline CDR1 reads LGHDT; CDR2 reads YNNKEL (reference sequence). CDR3 length equals 15 residues. As processed by the authors: Amplified reference gene primers provided the basis for estimating nucleated cell counts. Sequencing was performed with immunoSEQ multiplex PCR; in TCRdb, only in-frame clones are kept and a portion is missing. V and J calls and clone size are copied from that table; D and trimming were computed from the DNA. The sample contains approximately 400,000 clones, roughly 86% of which appear only once.

The V gene is TRBV3-1 (or the pseudogene TRBV3-2), the J gene TRBJ1-4, with D perhaps matching TRBD1 (6 bases). Sequenced input: peripheral blood. This TCR was sampled from a human donor with acute or convalescent COVID-19. The donor label of this sample is uncertain. The CDR3 reads CASSSSRQVNEKLFF. CDR3 nucleotides: TGTGCCAGCAGCTCCAGCAGACAGGTTAATGAAAAACTGTTTTTT.